This entry lists 32 T cell receptor beta chains sequenced from one sample in a study of OX40 agonist ivuxolimab in advanced cancers. Data came from immunoSEQ multiplex PCR; TCRdb stores just in-frame clones and leaves some out. The data contain tens of thousands of clones, about nine tenths of them singletons. Sequenced here: CD4+ or CD8+ T cells sorted from blood, sampled in a trial of the OX40 agonist ivuxolimab. The source is an adult with an advanced solid tumor such as melanoma, head and neck, liver or kidney cancer.

The chain has TRBV4-3 and TRBJ1-2; 9 bases fit TRBD1. The CDR3 runs to 14 residues. The germline gives CDR1 LGHNA, CDR2 YSLEER. The V and J ends lost 4 bases and 6 bases, in that order; junction bases with no gene match: 6. This CDR3 is CASSLQGASHGYTF. The CDR3 DNA is TGCGCCAGCAGCCTACAGGGGGCCTCGCATGGCTACACCTTC.

The V gene is TRBV19, the J gene TRBJ1-5; D is uncertain. V was cut by 1 base and J by 7 bases, with 11 bases left in between. The V gene's germline CDR1 is LNHDA and CDR2 SQIVND (reference sequence). The CDR3 sequence is 14 residues long. CDR3 coding DNA: TGTGCCAGTAGTATAGGGGATCGTGGACAGCCCCAGCATTTT. Translated, it gives CASSIGDRGQPQHF.

This chain connects TRBV5-6 to TRBJ2-7; the D gene could be TRBD1 or TRBD2 (5 bases each). The CDR3 runs 13 residues. CDR1 is SGHDT, CDR2 YYEEEE, per germline. V shed 4 bases and J shed 3 bases, with 11 bases lying between them. CDR3 in DNA: TGTGCCAGCAGCGGGGACGGTAGCTACGAGCAGTACTTC. This codes for CASSGDGSYEQYF.

The chain recombines TRBV28 with TRBJ1-1; 8 bases are a match to TRBD1. This CDR3 region has 14 residues. The junction had 11 bases not matched to a gene; V was cut back by 7 bases and J by 7 bases. The V gene's germline CDR1 is MDHEN and CDR2 SYDVKM. The CDR3 DNA reads TGTGCCAGCACTCACCAGGGGGCGCAGGGTGAAGCTTTCTTT. Amino acid sequence: CASTHQGAQGEAFF.

This clone occurred once. The V gene is TRBV9, the J gene TRBJ2-1, with 8 nucleotides matching TRBD2. Germline V CDR1 and CDR2: SGDLS, YYNGEE. There are 16 residues in the CDR3. Trimming at V came to 4 bases and at J to 0 bases, leaving 6 bases not matched to a gene. The CDR3 DNA follows: TGTGCCAGCAGCCCCACTAGCGGTCGCTCCTACAATGAGCAGTTCTTC. Translating it yields CASSPTSGRSYNEQFF. Drawing the rest from reference TRBV9 and TRBJ2-1, the complete variable domain is DSGVTQTPKHLITATGQRVTLRCSPRSGDLSVYWYQQSLDQGLQFLIQYYNGEERAKGNILERFSAQQFPDLHSELNLSSLELGDSALYFCASSPTSGRSYNEQFFGPGTRLTVL.

This chain links TRBV11-2 with TRBJ2-1, with TRBD2 matching 8 bases. The V gene end was trimmed by 0 bases and the J gene end by 0 bases; junction bases not matched to a gene: 7. The germline V gene encodes CDR1 SGHAT and CDR2 FQNNGV. The CDR3 runs to 18 residues. The chain's CDR3 is CASSLDGDSGNSYNEQFF. The CDR3 nucleotides read TGTGCCAGCAGCTTAGATGGTGATAGCGGGAACTCCTACAATGAGCAGTTCTTC.

This chain links TRBV28 with TRBJ2-7; no clear D gene. V was cut by 6 bases and J by 0 bases, with 9 bases left in between. The CDR3 length is 13 residues. Germline assignment: CDR1 MDHEN and CDR2 SYDVKM. CDR3 nucleotides: TGTGCCAGCAGCCCGATACGCTCCTACGAGCAGTACTTC. This codes for CASSPIRSYEQYF.

V usage is TRBV11-3 and J usage is TRBJ2-1, with a weak D call TRBD2 (6 bases). The CDR3 covers 16 residues. Germline CDR1 reads SGHNT; CDR2 reads YENEEA. Deletions cut 1 base from V and 2 bases from J, with 12 bases between. As DNA, the CDR3 is TGTGCCAGCAGCTTAGCAGAGCGGGCACCCTACAATGAGCAGTTCTTC. It specifies CASSLAERAPYNEQFF.

This rearrangement joins TRBV7-8 to TRBJ2-7, with 8 bases that match TRBD2. J lost 6 bases, V lost 6 bases, and 13 bases had no gene match. The germline V gene has CDR1 SGHVS and CDR2 FQNEAQ. The CDR3 is 15 amino acids. In DNA form, the CDR3 reads TGTGCCAGCAGTCATAGCGGGACTATGTTCTCCGAGCAGTACTTC. Amino acids: CASSHSGTMFSEQYF. Full variable domain (missing parts from reference TRBV7-8 and TRBJ2-7): GAGVSQSPRYKVAKRGQDVALRCDPISGHVSLFWYQQALGQGPEFLTYFQNEAQLDKSGLPSDRFFAERPEGSVSTLKIQRTQQEDSAVYLCASSHSGTMFSEQYFGPGTRLTVT.

The chain carries TRBV27 and TRBJ2-5; 9 nucleotides line up with TRBD2. The CDR3 has 14 residues. V trimming: 4 bases; J trimming: 5 bases; junction bases outside the gene matches: 5. Germline V gene data show CDR1 as MNHEY and CDR2 as SMNVEV (reference sequence). CDR3 in DNA: TGTGCCAGCAGTTCGGGACTAGCTTCGGAGACCCAGTACTTC. Its translation: CASSSGLASETQYF.

The count of this clone is one. J is TRBJ1-1 and V is TRBV28; TRBD1 matches 11 bases. V lost 1 base, J lost 1 base, and 11 bases stayed unmatched. Germline V gives CDR1 MDHEN, CDR2 SYDVKM. The CDR3 has 19 amino acids. This CDR3 reads CASSLLTGQGDGANTEAFF. The CDR3 DNA is TGTGCCAGCAGTTTATTAACGGGACAGGGGGACGGAGCGAACACTGAAGCTTTCTTT.

The chain links TRBV5-5 to TRBJ1-3; TRBD1 agrees at 10 bases. CDR3 length: 16 amino acids. Germline loops: CDR1 SGHKS, CDR2 YYEKEE (reference sequence). V shed 6 bases and J 2 bases; nucleotides not matched to a gene: 8. The CDR3 nucleotides read TGTGCCAGCACCGGGGGACAGGGGATTGCTGGAAACACCATATATTTT. Protein sequence: CASTGGQGIAGNTIYF.

The rearrangement joins TRBV6-5 to TRBJ1-2; a possible D gene is TRBD1 (5 bases). This CDR3 is 14 amino acids long. Germline values: CDR1 MNHEY, CDR2 SVGAGI. The germline V and J ends were trimmed by 2 bases and 3 bases, with 10 bases remaining between them. The CDR3 spells CASSYRGDDYGYTF. The CDR3 bases are TGTGCCAGCAGTTACCGGGGGGATGACTATGGCTACACCTTC.

The V gene is TRBV7-5, the J gene TRBJ2-1; no check of the table's D call, TRBD1, against the DNA was made. TRBV7-5 constitutes a pseudogene. The CDR3 is made up of 17 amino acids. CDR3 region: CARSSHRTGTDWNEQFF. In DNA form, the CDR3 reads TGTGCCAGAAGCTCCCACCGTACCGGGACAGATTGGAATGAGCAGTTCTTC.

CDR3 region: CASSFHMGNQETQYF. The CDR3 DNA is TGTGCCAGCAGTTTTCATATGGGAAACCAAGAGACCCAGTACTTC. The chain links TRBV28 to TRBJ2-5; no clear D. CDR1 is MDHEN, CDR2 SYDVKM, per germline. Trimming pared 3 bases from V and 0 bases from J, leaving 11 bases between. The CDR3 spans 15 residues.

The chain has TRBV14 and TRBJ1-1; the D is unclear. The CDR3 spans 13 residues. V lost 1 base, J lost 1 base, and 4 bases lay in between. Germline assignment: CDR1 SGHDN and CDR2 FVKESK. CDR3 sequence reads: CASSQGRNTEAFF. CDR3 nucleotides: TGTGCCAGCAGCCAAGGCAGGAACACTGAAGCTTTCTTT.

The sample holds one count of this clone. The same CDR3 can be traced to other DNA sequences in this sample. The rearrangement uses TRBV6-5 and TRBJ2-7; D is unclear. This CDR3 contains 13 residues. The germline CDR1 and CDR2 sequences are MNHEY and SVGAGI. Trimming took 2 bases from V and 3 from J, leaving 8 bases between them. CDR3 loop: CASSYGADYEQYF. The CDR3 DNA follows: TGTGCCAGCAGTTACGGAGCAGACTACGAGCAGTACTTC.

This sequence joins TRBV11-3 and TRBJ1-1; D not certain. CDR1 and CDR2 from the germline V gene are SGHNT and YENEEA. The V gene lost 3 bases and the J gene lost 6 bases, with 11 bases spanning the gap. The CDR3 covers 13 residues. This CDR3 reads CASSFSTGAEAFF. The CDR3 DNA reads as TGTGCCAGCAGCTTTTCTACCGGCGCTGAAGCTTTCTTT. The variable domain in full, with the rest retrieved from reference TRBV11-3 and TRBJ1-1, is EAGVVQSPRYKIIEKKQPVAFWCNPISGHNTLYWYLQNLGQGPELLIRYENEEAVDDSQLPKDRFSAERLKGVDSTLKIQPAELGDSAVYLCASSFSTGAEAFFGQGTRLTVV.

The chain recombines TRBV5-6 with TRBJ1-2, with D hard to call. The V and J ends lost 1 base and 0 bases respectively, with 16 bases between them. The CDR3 extends over 17 amino acids. Germline V gene sequence: CDR1 SGHDT, CDR2 YYEEEE. The CDR3 DNA reads as TGTGCCAGCAGCTTGTATACCATCGCTGGTCCTAACTATGGCTACACCTTC. Protein product: CASSLYTIAGPNYGYTF.

The genes are TRBV6-5 and TRBJ2-3; weak D call: TRBD2 (5 bases). Trimming took off 0 bases at V and 3 bases at J, with 10 bases between the two ends. The CDR3 consists of 15 residues. Germline CDR1 reads MNHEY; CDR2 reads SVGAGI. Here the CDR3 DNA reads TGTGCCAGCAGTTACTCTAGCGAGAGTACAGATACGCAGTATTTT. The encoded protein is CASSYSSESTDTQYF.

The J gene is TRBJ2-7, the V gene TRBV19, with D maybe TRBD1 (5 bases). Germline loops: CDR1 LNHDA, CDR2 SQIVND (reference sequence). Trimming cost V 6 bases and J 4 bases, with 13 bases left between them. The CDR3 sequence is 13 residues long. CDR3 in amino acids: CASRKRGDYEQYF. CDR3 coding DNA: TGTGCCAGTAGAAAAAGGGGCGATTACGAGCAGTACTTC.

This chain joins TRBV7-9 and TRBJ2-5; 7 positions agree with TRBD1. Trimming at V came to 5 bases and at J to 5 bases, leaving 11 bases not matched to a gene. This CDR3 has 15 residues. Germline V gives CDR1 SEHNR, CDR2 FQNEAQ (reference sequence). For the CDR3, the DNA is TGTGCCAGCAGCCCCTCCAGGGGGAAGATCGAGACCCAGTACTTC. Protein sequence: CASSPSRGKIETQYF.

V gene TRBV4-1 combines with J gene TRBJ2-7; D is undetermined. Germline CDR1 and CDR2: MGHRA and YSYEKL. The ends were cut back, 3 bases at V and 5 bases at J, with 14 bases in the middle. The length of the CDR3 is 14 residues. The CDR3 protein is CASSQDHLSHEQYF. The CDR3 region has the DNA TGCGCCAGCAGCCAGGACCACCTATCGCACGAGCAGTACTTC.

The genes are TRBV29-1 and TRBJ2-3; 10 nucleotides line up with TRBD2. The germline CDR1 and CDR2 sequences are SQVTM and ANQGSEA. This CDR3 has 15 amino acids. V shed 3 bases, J shed 4 bases, and the junction held 7 bases outside the gene matches. CDR3 sequence: CSVEGTSASADTQYF. In nucleotides, the CDR3 is TGCAGCGTTGAGGGGACTAGCGCAAGCGCAGATACGCAGTATTTT.

The chain combines TRBV9 with TRBJ2-7, with D uncertain. Trimming pared 4 bases from V and 0 bases from J, leaving 8 bases between. The CDR3 extends over 13 amino acids. Germline lookup yields CDR1 SGDLS and CDR2 YYNGEE. The CDR3 DNA reads as TGTGCCAGCAGCCCTTCCGACTCCTACGAGCAGTACTTC. Protein sequence: CASSPSDSYEQYF. Using reference TRBV9 and TRBJ2-7 for the parts outside the CDR3, the full variable domain is DSGVTQTPKHLITATGQRVTLRCSPRSGDLSVYWYQQSLDQGLQFLIQYYNGEERAKGNILERFSAQQFPDLHSELNLSSLELGDSALYFCASSPSDSYEQYFGPGTRLTVT.

This clone showed up just a few times. Other DNA sequences in the same sample also yield this CDR3. CDR3 DNA: TGTGCCAGCAGCTCCGGGACTAGCGGCACAGATACGCAGTATTTT. Translated: CASSSGTSGTDTQYF. V is TRBV7-3 and J is TRBJ2-3; 10 bases fit TRBD2. The CDR3 sequence is 15 residues long. CDR1 is SGHTA, CDR2 FQGTGA, per germline. V trimming: 4 bases; J trimming: 1 base; junction bases outside the gene matches: 2.

This clone showed up just a few times. The CDR3 is CASHVEQETQYF. CDR3 nucleotide sequence: TGTGCCAGCCATGTCGAGCAAGAGACCCAGTACTTC. This chain links TRBV7-9 with TRBJ2-5, with D unclear. Germline V CDR1 and CDR2: SEHNR, FQNEAQ (reference sequence). The CDR3 consists of 12 residues. Trimming took off 8 bases at V and 2 bases at J, with 9 bases between the two ends.

The chain links TRBV9 to TRBJ1-1; D is perhaps TRBD1 (6 bases). Trimming took 0 bases from V and 0 from J, leaving 12 bases between them. Per the germline V gene, CDR1 is SGDLS and CDR2 is YYNGEE. The CDR3 runs 16 residues. The CDR3 region has the DNA TGTGCCAGCAGCGTAGGCTCAGGGGCCATGAACACTGAAGCTTTCTTT. Its translation: CASSVGSGAMNTEAFF.

The CDR3 bases are TGTGCCAGCAGCTTGAAAGCAGGACAGGGGAACACCGGGGAGCTGTTTTTT. Its translation is CASSLKAGQGNTGELFF. This chain uses TRBV5-4 with TRBJ2-2; 8 bases are a match to TRBD1. This CDR3 is 17 amino acids long. Germline CDR1 SGHNT, CDR2 YYREEE (reference sequence). The V gene end was trimmed by 1 base and the J gene end by 1 base; junction bases not matched to a gene: 6.

The chain uses TRBV9 and TRBJ2-7, with D perhaps being TRBD1 or TRBD2 (5 bases each). CDR3 length: 15 amino acids. Trimming left V 4 bases short and J 5 bases short, with 19 bases between. Germline V lookup: CDR1 SGDLS, CDR2 YYNGEE. The CDR3: CASSYGAGEDDEQYF. CDR3 DNA sequence: TGTGCCAGCAGCTACGGGGCAGGCGAAGATGACGAGCAGTACTTC.

This clone was observed a few times. The CDR3 bases are TGCGCCAGCAGCCACCAGGGGGATGGCACTGAAGCTTTCTTT. Translated, it gives CASSHQGDGTEAFF. The chain employs TRBV4-3 and TRBJ1-1; 7 bases fit TRBD1. The V and J ends lost 3 bases and 4 bases, in that order; junction bases with no gene match: 5. The V gene's germline CDR1 is LGHNA and CDR2 YSLEER. The CDR3 is 14 amino acids.

This chain connects TRBV19 to TRBJ1-1; 10 bases are a match to TRBD1. Germline trimming cut 5 bases from V and 6 bases from J; bases unmatched to any gene: 6. The CDR3 spans 14 residues. Per germline, CDR1 LNHDA and CDR2 SQIVND (reference sequence). The CDR3 DNA reads as TGTGCCAGTAGTTGGACAGGGGGGTTATCTGAAGCTTTCTTT. Its protein product is CASSWTGGLSEAFF. Variable domain in full (rest from reference TRBV19 and TRBJ1-1): DGGITQSPKYLFRKEGQNVTLSCEQNLNHDAMYWYRQDPGQGLRLIYYSQIVNDFQKGDIAEGYSVSREKKESFPLTVTSAQKNPTAFYLCASSWTGGLSEAFFGQGTRLTVV.